The subject of this entry is one T cell receptor beta chain. Its antigen remains unidentified. The V end was cut by 4 bases, the J end by 2 bases, with 2 bases between. CDR1 is MDHEN, CDR2 SYDVKM, per germline. This CDR3 has 12 residues. One entry per CDR3 protein results from TCRdb running MiXCR on the RT-PCR reads. The sample includes fewer than 250,000 distinct CDR3 sequences, over 13% of them seen just once. This specimen belongs to a study of response to subunit inactivated influenza vaccine. Study-wide results and limits: It was the authors' suggestion that each seasonal influenza vaccination recruits few new T cells.

The sample was CD8+ T cells sorted from PBMCs, taken 5 to 6 days after vaccination. This TCR derives from a man aged 50 to 60 who received an inactivated influenza vaccine. The chain has TRBV28 and TRBJ1-4; the D is unclear. CDR3 nucleotides: TGTGCCAGCAGTTACACTAATGAAAAACTGTTTTTT. Translating gives CASSYTNEKLFF.